The rows below give T cell receptor beta chains drawn from one sample of a study of T cell repertoires in cytomegalovirus infection. TCRdb redid the calling of the reads with MiXCR, one entry per CDR3 protein. The data contain about 400,000 distinct CDR3 sequences, approximately 30% of them singletons. Their target antigens are unknown. Here the sequenced sample was cultured PBMCs, taken from culture after CMV antigen stimulation. The receptors here all came from a human donor in good health (CMV status not recorded). Some clones in this sample may be carry-over from other donors' samples. Both conserved end residues are part of each CDR3. The order of the fields is J gene, D gene, V gene, clone size, CDR3 protein, CDR3 DNA. The D gene is left open where the match is weak. Some rows mark clone size as missing; the rest say once, few, many or name a class of expanded clone.

>TRBJ2-1|TRBD2|TRBV9|NA
CASSVGGTSGYVLFF
TGTGCCAGCAGCGTAGGGGGGACTAGCGGTTACGTGTTGTTCTTC
>TRBJ2-1|NA|TRBV7-3|NA
CASSQRWDYNEQFF
TGTGCCAGCAGCCAACGTTGGGATTACAATGAGCAGTTCTTC
>TRBJ2-5|NA|TRBV19|NA
CASSIRETQYF
TGTGCCAGTAGTATTCGAGAGACCCAGTACTTC
>TRBJ2-2|TRBD2|TRBV12-3/TRBV12-4|few
CASSSGTSGRGLTGELFF
TGTGCCAGCAGTTCCGGGACTAGCGGGAGAGGTTTGACCGGGGAGCTGTTTTTT
>TRBJ1-3|NA|TRBV29-1|few
CSAVGGSGNTIYF
TGCAGCGCCGTGGGAGGGAGTGGAAACACCATATATTTT
>TRBJ1-5|NA|TRBV29-1|NA
CSGSSGGNQPQHF
TGCAGCGGATCATCAGGGGGCAATCAGCCCCAGCATTTT
>TRBJ2-7|NA|TRBV27|NA
CASSSVGESPYEQYF
TGTGCCAGCAGTTCTGTGGGCGAGAGTCCCTACGAGCAGTACTTC
>TRBJ2-3|NA|TRBV7-2|many
CASSSSRGTDTQYF
TGTGCCAGCAGCTCCAGCCGGGGCACAGATACGCAGTATTTT
>TRBJ1-5|NA|TRBV27|NA
CASSLSRWGDANQPQHF
TGTGCCAGCAGTTTATCCAGGTGGGGGGACGCAAATCAGCCCCAGCATTTT
>TRBJ2-5|TRBD2|TRBV6-8|NA
CASSYRVLAGGSNGETQYF
TGTGCCAGCAGTTATCGTGTACTAGCGGGAGGAAGTAACGGGGAGACCCAGTACTTC
>TRBJ1-1|NA|TRBV29-1|NA
CSVSCSGLNTEAFF
TGCAGCGTCTCCTGCTCAGGGCTGAACACTGAAGCTTTCTTT
>TRBJ2-1|TRBD2|TRBV20-1|NA
CSANIGVLAEGEFF
TGCAGTGCTAACATAGGGGTACTAGCGGAGGGTGAGTTCTTC
>TRBJ1-2|NA|TRBV12-3/TRBV12-4|few
CATNRAYYGYTF
TGTGCCACCAATCGGGCGTACTATGGCTACACCTTC
>TRBJ2-3|NA|TRBV7-2|few
CASSLTRQDTQYF
TGTGCCAGCAGCTTGACTAGACAGGATACGCAGTATTTT
>TRBJ2-1|TRBD2|TRBV20-1|NA
CSARVPGLVYNEQFF
TGCAGTGCTAGAGTTCCGGGACTAGTCTACAATGAGCAGTTCTTC
>TRBJ2-3|NA|TRBV20-1|NA
CSALPGTLSTDTQYF
TGCAGTGCACTCCCGGGTACCCTGAGCACAGATACGCAGTATTTT
>TRBJ2-1|TRBD2|TRBV2|NA
CASTGTNLLNEQFF
TGTGCCAGCACCGGGACTAACCTTCTCAATGAGCAGTTCTTC
>TRBJ2-7|TRBD2|TRBV7-2|few
CASSLGTSGLGYEQYF
TGTGCCAGCAGCTTGGGGACTAGCGGGCTCGGCTACGAGCAGTACTTC
>TRBJ1-2|NA|TRBV19|NA
CASSIARASGGYTF
TGTGCCAGTAGTATAGCGCGAGCCTCCGGAGGCTACACCTTC
>TRBJ2-3|NA|TRBV4-1|NA
CASRLEGGTDTQYF
TGTGCCAGCAGACTGGAGGGGGGCACAGATACGCAGTATTTT
>TRBJ2-7|NA|TRBV27|NA
CASSLRQGGPYEQYF
TGTGCCAGCAGTTTAAGGCAGGGAGGCCCCTACGAGCAGTACTTC
>TRBJ2-7|NA|TRBV4-1|NA
CASSHNSHYEQYF
TGCGCCAGCAGCCATAACTCCCACTACGAGCAGTACTTC
>TRBJ1-5|TRBD1|TRBV5-6|NA
CASSPRMLPGQHRPQPQHF
TGTGCCAGCAGCCCCAGAATGCTTCCGGGACAGCATCGTCCCCAGCCCCAGCATTTT
>TRBJ1-6|NA|TRBV7-8|few
CASSPNRVDSPLHF
TGTGCCAGCAGCCCGAACCGTGTGGATTCACCCCTCCACTTT
>TRBJ2-1|NA|TRBV4-3|NA
CASSPGGLNNEQFF
TGCGCCAGCAGCCCCGGGGGACTCAACAATGAGCAGTTCTTC
>TRBJ1-1|NA|TRBV28|NA
CASITGRPRTGAFF
TGTGCCAGCATTACGGGCCGCCCGCGAACTGGAGCTTTCTTT
>TRBJ2-5|NA|TRBV7-2|many
CASSNGIQETQYF
TGTGCCAGCAGCAACGGGATCCAAGAGACCCAGTACTTC
>TRBJ2-7|NA|TRBV12-3/TRBV12-4|few
CASSLLLFEQYF
TGTGCCAGCAGTTTACTCCTCTTCGAGCAGTACTTC
>TRBJ2-7|TRBD1|TRBV27|NA
CASSPWDSSYEQYF
TGTGCCAGCAGTCCATGGGACAGCTCCTACGAGCAGTACTTC
>TRBJ2-1|TRBD2|TRBV7-2|NA
CASSLSGLAGAPPYNEQFF
TGTGCCAGCAGCTTATCGGGACTAGCGGGAGCCCCGCCCTACAATGAGCAGTTCTTC
>TRBJ1-2|NA|TRBV28|NA
CASSSANNYGYTF
TGTGCCAGCAGTTCCGCGAACAACTATGGCTACACCTTC
>TRBJ2-1|TRBD2|TRBV7-2|many
CASSLGLAGATYNEQFF
TGTGCCAGCAGCTTAGGGCTAGCGGGAGCCACCTACAATGAGCAGTTCTTC
>TRBJ1-1|TRBD1|TRBV7-9|NA
CASSSVGQGASKNTEAFF
TGTGCCAGCAGCTCCGTCGGGCAGGGGGCGAGTAAGAACACTGAAGCTTTCTTT